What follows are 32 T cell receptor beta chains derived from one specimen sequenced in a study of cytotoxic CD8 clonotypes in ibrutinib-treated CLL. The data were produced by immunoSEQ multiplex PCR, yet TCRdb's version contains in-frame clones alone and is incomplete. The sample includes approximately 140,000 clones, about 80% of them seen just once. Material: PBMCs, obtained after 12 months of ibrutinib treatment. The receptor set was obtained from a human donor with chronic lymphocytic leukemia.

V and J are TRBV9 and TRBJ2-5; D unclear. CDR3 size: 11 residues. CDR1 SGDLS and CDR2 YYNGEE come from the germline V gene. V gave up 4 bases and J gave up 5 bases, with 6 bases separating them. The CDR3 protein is CASSSTETQYF. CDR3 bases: TGTGCCAGCAGCAGCACGGAGACCCAGTACTTC.

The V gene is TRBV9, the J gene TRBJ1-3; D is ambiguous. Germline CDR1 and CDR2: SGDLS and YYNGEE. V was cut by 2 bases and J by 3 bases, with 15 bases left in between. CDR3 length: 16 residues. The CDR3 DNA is TGTGCCAGCAGCGTCGAAGGGAGCCCTCTTGGAAACACCATATATTTT. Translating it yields CASSVEGSPLGNTIYF. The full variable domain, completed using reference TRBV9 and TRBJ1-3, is DSGVTQTPKHLITATGQRVTLRCSPRSGDLSVYWYQQSLDQGLQFLIQYYNGEERAKGNILERFSAQQFPDLHSELNLSSLELGDSALYFCASSVEGSPLGNTIYFGEGSWLTVV.

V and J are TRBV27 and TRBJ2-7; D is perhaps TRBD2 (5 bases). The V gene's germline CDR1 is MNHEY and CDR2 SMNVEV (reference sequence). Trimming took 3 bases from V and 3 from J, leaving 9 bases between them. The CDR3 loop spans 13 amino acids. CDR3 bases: TGTGCCAGCAGTTTCCGGGGAAGCTACGAGCAGTACTTC. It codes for CASSFRGSYEQYF.

Here the CDR3 reads CASRGLAGEKLFF. The DNA of the CDR3 is TGTGCCAGCAGGGGTCTAGCTGGGGAAAAACTGTTTTTT. This sequence joins TRBV28 and TRBJ1-4; D unclear. V lost 6 bases, J lost 8 bases, and 13 bases lay in between. This CDR3 spans 13 amino acids. Germline CDR1 and CDR2: MDHEN and SYDVKM.

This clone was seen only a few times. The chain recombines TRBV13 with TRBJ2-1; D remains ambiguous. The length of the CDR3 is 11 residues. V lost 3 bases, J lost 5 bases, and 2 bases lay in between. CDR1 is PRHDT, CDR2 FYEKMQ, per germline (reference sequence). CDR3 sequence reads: CASSFNNEQFF. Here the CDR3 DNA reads TGTGCCAGCAGCTTCAACAATGAGCAGTTCTTC.

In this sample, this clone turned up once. In DNA, the CDR3 is TGTGCCAGCAGTCGGGGATTCGGGACTGAAGCTTTCTTT. This gives the protein CASSRGFGTEAFF. The chain recombines TRBV6-4 with TRBJ1-1, with D unresolved. Germline V lookup: CDR1 MRHNA, CDR2 SNTAGT. The CDR3 spans 13 residues. Trimming left V 5 bases short and J 5 bases short, with 12 bases between.

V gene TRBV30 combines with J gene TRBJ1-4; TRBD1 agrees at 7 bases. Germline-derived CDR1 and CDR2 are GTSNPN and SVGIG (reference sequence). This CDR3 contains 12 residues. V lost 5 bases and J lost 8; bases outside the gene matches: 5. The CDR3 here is CAWRRGNEKLFF. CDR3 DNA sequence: TGTGCCTGGCGCAGGGGGAACGAAAAACTGTTTTTT. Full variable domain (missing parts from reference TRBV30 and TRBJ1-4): SQTIHQWPATLVQPVGSPLSLECTVEGTSNPNLYWYRQAAGRGLQLLFYSVGIGQISSEVPQNLSASRPQDRQFILSSKKLLLSDSGFYLCAWRRGNEKLFFGSGTQLSVL.

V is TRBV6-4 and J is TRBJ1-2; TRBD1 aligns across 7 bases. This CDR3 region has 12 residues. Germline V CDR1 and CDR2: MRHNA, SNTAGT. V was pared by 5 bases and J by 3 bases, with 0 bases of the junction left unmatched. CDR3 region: CASSQGDYGYTF. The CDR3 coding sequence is TGTGCCAGCAGTCAGGGGGACTATGGCTACACCTTC.

The CDR3 bases are TGCAGCGTTAGAAGTACCGGGACAGGGGTGGCCGAGCAGTACTTC. Encoded protein: CSVRSTGTGVAEQYF. This chain connects TRBV29-1 to TRBJ2-7, with TRBD1 matching over 10 bases. CDR1 and CDR2 (germline): SQVTM, ANQGSEA. CDR3 length: 15 residues. After removal of 5 bases from V and 6 bases from J, the junction contained 13 bases not matched to a gene.

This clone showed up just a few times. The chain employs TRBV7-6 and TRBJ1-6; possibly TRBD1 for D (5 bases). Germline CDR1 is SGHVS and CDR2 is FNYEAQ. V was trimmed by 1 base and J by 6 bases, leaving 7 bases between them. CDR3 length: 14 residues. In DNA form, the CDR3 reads TGTGCCAGCAGCTTAGGACAGCTTAATTCACCCCTCCACTTT. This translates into CASSLGQLNSPLHF.

The CDR3 DNA sequence: TGTGCCAGTAGTATACATAGCGGGAGGGGAAACTACGAGCAGTACTTC. It is translated as CASSIHSGRGNYEQYF. The chain carries TRBV19 and TRBJ2-7, with 11 bases identical to TRBD2. The CDR3 totals 16 residues. V lost 2 bases, J lost 3 bases, and 6 bases stayed unmatched. Germline V lookup: CDR1 LNHDA, CDR2 SQIVND (reference sequence).

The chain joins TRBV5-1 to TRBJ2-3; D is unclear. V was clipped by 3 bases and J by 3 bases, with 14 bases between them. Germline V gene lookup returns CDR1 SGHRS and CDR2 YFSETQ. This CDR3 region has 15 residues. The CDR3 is CASSWKSARTDTQYF. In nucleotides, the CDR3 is TGCGCCAGCAGCTGGAAGTCCGCGAGGACAGATACGCAGTATTTT.

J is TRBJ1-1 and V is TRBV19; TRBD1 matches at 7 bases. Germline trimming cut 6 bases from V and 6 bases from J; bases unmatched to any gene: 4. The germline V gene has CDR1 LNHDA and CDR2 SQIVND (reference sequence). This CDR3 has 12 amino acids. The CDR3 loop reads CASSTGAPEAFF. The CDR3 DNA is TGTGCCAGTAGCACAGGGGCGCCTGAAGCTTTCTTT.

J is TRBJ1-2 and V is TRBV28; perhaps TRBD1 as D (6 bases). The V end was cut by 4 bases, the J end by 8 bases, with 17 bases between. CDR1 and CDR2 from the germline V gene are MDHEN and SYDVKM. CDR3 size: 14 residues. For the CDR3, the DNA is TGTGCCAGCAGTTCGGGGGGGCAGGGGTTCGGCTACACCTTC. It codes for CASSSGGQGFGYTF.

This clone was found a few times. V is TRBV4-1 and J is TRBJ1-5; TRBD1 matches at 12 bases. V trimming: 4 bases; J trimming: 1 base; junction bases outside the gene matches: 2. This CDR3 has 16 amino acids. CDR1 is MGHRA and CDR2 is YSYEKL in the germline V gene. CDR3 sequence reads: CASSPGQGASNQPQHF. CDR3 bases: TGCGCCAGCAGCCCGGGACAGGGGGCGAGCAATCAGCCCCAGCATTTT.

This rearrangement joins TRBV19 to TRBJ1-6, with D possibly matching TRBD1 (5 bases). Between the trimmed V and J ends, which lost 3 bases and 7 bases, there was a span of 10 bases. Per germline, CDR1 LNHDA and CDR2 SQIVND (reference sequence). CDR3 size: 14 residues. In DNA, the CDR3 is TGTGCCAGTAGTATTATGCCAGGGAATTCACCCCTCCACTTT. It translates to CASSIMPGNSPLHF. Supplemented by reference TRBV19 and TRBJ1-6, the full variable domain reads DGGITQSPKYLFRKEGQNVTLSCEQNLNHDAMYWYRQDPGQGLRLIYYSQIVNDFQKGDIAEGYSVSREKKESFPLTVTSAQKNPTAFYLCASSIMPGNSPLHFGNGTRLTVT.

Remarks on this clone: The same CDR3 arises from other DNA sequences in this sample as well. The CDR3: CASRSLAGGLYEQYF. CDR3 DNA: TGTGCCAGCAGATCACTAGCGGGAGGGCTCTACGAGCAGTACTTC. The gene calls are TRBV27 and TRBJ2-7, with TRBD2 matching over 13 bases. With V trimmed by 6 bases and J by 3 bases, 5 bases remained unmatched. CDR1 is MNHEY, CDR2 SMNVEV, per germline (reference sequence). The CDR3 sequence is 15 residues long.

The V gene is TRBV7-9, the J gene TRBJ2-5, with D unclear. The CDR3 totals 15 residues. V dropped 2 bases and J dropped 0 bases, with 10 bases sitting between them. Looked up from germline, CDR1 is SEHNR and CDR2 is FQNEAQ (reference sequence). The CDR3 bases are TGTGCCAGCAGCTTACGTCCGAAGTACCAAGAGACCCAGTACTTC. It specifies CASSLRPKYQETQYF.

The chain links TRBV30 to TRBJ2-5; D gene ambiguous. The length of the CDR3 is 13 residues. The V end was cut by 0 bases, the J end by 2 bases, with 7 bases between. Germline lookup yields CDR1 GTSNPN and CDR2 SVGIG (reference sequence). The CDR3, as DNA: TGTGCCTGGAGTGTACTCGGGCAAGAGACCCAGTACTTC. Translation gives CAWSVLGQETQYF.

Here the CDR3 reads CASSSGQHGETQYF. The CDR3 bases are TGCGCCAGCAGCTCGGGACAACACGGGGAGACCCAGTACTTC. This chain links TRBV5-1 with TRBJ2-5, with a weak D call TRBD1 (6 bases). The CDR3 runs 14 residues. The V end was cut by 3 bases, the J end by 5 bases, with 14 bases between. Germline CDR1 is SGHRS and CDR2 is YFSETQ.

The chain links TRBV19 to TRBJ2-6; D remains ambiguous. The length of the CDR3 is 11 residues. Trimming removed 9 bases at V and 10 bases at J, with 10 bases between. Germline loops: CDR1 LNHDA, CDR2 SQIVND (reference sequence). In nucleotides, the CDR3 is TGTGCCAGCCGGCTAGGGAACGTCCTGACTTTC. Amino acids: CASRLGNVLTF.

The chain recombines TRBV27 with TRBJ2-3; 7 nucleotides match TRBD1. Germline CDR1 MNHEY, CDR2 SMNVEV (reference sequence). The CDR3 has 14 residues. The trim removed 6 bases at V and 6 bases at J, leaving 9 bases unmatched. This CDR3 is CASSGTARTDTQYF. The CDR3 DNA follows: TGTGCCAGCAGCGGGACAGCTAGGACCGATACGCAGTATTTT.

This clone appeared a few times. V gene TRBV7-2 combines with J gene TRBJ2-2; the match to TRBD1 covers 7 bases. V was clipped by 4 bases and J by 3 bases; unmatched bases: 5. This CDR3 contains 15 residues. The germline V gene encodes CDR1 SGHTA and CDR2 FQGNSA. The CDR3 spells CASSYSTGHTGELFF. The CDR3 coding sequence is TGTGCCAGCAGCTATTCGACAGGGCACACCGGGGAGCTGTTTTTT.

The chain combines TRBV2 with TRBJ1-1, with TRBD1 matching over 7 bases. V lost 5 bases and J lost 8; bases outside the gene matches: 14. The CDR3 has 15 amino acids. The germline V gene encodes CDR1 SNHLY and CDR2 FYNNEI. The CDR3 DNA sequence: TGTGCCAGCAGTCGTTCGGGCAACAGGGGACTAGAAGCTTTCTTT. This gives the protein CASSRSGNRGLEAFF.

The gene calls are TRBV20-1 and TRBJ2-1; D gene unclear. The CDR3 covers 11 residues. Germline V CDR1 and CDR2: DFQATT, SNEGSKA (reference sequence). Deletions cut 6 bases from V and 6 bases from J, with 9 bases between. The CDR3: CSAELVNEQFF. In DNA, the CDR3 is TGCAGTGCAGAGCTTGTCAATGAGCAGTTCTTC.

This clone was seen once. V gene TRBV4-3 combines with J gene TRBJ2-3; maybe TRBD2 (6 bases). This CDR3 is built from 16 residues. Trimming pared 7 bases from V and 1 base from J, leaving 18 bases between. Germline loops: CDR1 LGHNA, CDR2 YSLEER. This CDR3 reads CASNLAYPGGTDTQYF. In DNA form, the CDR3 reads TGCGCCAGCAACCTCGCGTATCCGGGGGGCACAGATACGCAGTATTTT.

The CDR3 loop reads CASGRSAGELFF. In DNA form, the CDR3 reads TGTGCCAGCGGAAGGTCGGCCGGGGAGCTGTTTTTT. The chain couples TRBV7-3 to TRBJ2-2; D is uncertain. V gave up 8 bases and J gave up 6 bases, with 10 bases separating them. The CDR3 covers 12 residues. Germline V lookup: CDR1 SGHTA, CDR2 FQGTGA. The complete variable domain, with remaining parts taken from reference TRBV7-3 and TRBJ2-2, reads GAGVSQTPSNKVTEKGKYVELRCDPISGHTALYWYRQSLGQGPEFLIYFQGTGAADDSGLPNDRFFAVRPEGSVSTLKIQRTERGDSAVYLCASGRSAGELFFGEGSRLTVL.

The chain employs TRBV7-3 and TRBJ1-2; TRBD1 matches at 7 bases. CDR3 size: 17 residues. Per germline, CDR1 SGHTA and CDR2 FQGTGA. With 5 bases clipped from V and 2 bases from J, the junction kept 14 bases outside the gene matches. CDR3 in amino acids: CASSPDPWTGHNYGYTF. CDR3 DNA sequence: TGTGCCAGCAGCCCAGACCCATGGACAGGCCACAACTATGGCTACACCTTC.

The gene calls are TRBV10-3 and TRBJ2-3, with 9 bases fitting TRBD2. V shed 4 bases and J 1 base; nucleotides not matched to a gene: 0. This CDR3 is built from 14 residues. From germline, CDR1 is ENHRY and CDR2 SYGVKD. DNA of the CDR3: TGTGCCATCAGTGGACTAGCGGGCACAGATACGCAGTATTTT. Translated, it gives CAISGLAGTDTQYF.

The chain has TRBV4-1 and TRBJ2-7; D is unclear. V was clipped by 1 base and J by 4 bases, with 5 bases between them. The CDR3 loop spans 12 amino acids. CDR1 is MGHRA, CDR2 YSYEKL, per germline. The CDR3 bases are TGCGCCAGCAGCCAAGTAGGGTACGAGCAGTACTTC. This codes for CASSQVGYEQYF.

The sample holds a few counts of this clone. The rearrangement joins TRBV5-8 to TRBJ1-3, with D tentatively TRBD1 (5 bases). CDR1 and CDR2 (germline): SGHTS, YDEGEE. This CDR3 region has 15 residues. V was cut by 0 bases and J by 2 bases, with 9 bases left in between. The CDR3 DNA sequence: TGTGCCAGCAGCTTGGCCGGACACCCTGGAAACACCATATATTTT. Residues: CASSLAGHPGNTIYF.

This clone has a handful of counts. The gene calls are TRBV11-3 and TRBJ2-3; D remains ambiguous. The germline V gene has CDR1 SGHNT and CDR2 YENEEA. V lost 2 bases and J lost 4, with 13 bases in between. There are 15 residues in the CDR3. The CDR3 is CASSLMELGADTQYF. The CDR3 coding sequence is TGTGCCAGCAGCTTAATGGAGCTTGGGGCAGATACGCAGTATTTT.